Listed below are T cell receptor beta chains from one sample, sequenced in a study of blood T cell repertoires in COVID-19. Libraries were prepared by immunoSEQ multiplex PCR; TCRdb keeps only in-frame clonotypes and omits some of them. The data hold hundreds of thousands of clones, with 86% observed a single time. The specimen sequenced was PBMCs or T cells enriched from blood (not recorded which). The receptors here all came from a woman aged 45-59 years in a cohort exposed to, infected with or recovered from COVID-19 (not recorded which). CDR3s include the opening cysteine and the closing phenylalanine or tryptophan. Fields, in order: clone size, D gene, J gene, V gene, CDR3 protein, CDR3 DNA. D genes are given only for firm matches. Size values are once, few and many counts, or a class for expanded clones, and some rows have none.

>-|TRBD2|TRBJ2-3|TRBV24-1
CATSDSSGGPRTDTQYF
TGTGCCACCAGTGATTCTAGCGGGGGGCCTAGAACAGATACGCAGTATTTT
>-|TRBD1|TRBJ1-2|TRBV6-5
CASSSTRDRVGGYTF
TGTGCCAGCAGCTCTACTAGAGACAGGGTCGGCGGCTACACCTTC
>-|-|TRBJ2-1|TRBV7-2
CASCALTIFDEQFF
TGTGCCAGCTGTGCCCTGACTATTTTCGATGAGCAGTTCTTC
>-|TRBD1|TRBJ1-2|TRBV9
CASSPLDRAYYGYTF
TGTGCCAGCAGCCCCTTAGACAGGGCTTACTATGGCTACACCTTC
>-|-|TRBJ2-7|TRBV3-1/TRBV3-2
CASSPRGGGDEQYF
TGTGCCAGCAGCCCCCGGGGAGGGGGGGACGAGCAGTACTTC
>-|-|TRBJ2-5|TRBV2
CASSGQFQETQYF
TGTGCCAGCAGTGGACAGTTTCAAGAGACCCAGTACTTC
>-|TRBD2|TRBJ2-1|TRBV4-3
CASSQVNGRGGFNEQFF
TGCGCCAGCAGCCAAGTAAATGGGCGGGGGGGCTTCAATGAGCAGTTCTTC
>-|TRBD2|TRBJ2-1|TRBV10-3
CAIGGAGYNEQFF
TGTGCCATCGGGGGAGCGGGGTACAATGAGCAGTTCTTC
>-|-|TRBJ1-1|TRBV6-5
CASTQTGTNTEAFF
TGTGCCAGCACCCAAACAGGGACGAACACTGAAGCTTTCTTT
>-|TRBD2|TRBJ2-1|TRBV6-6
CASRFLAAYNEQFF
TGTGCCAGCAGATTCCTAGCGGCCTACAATGAGCAGTTCTTC
>-|TRBD2|TRBJ2-5|TRBV7-9
CASSLLAGGRETQYF
TGTGCCAGCAGCTTACTAGCGGGGGGGCGAGAGACCCAGTACTTC
>-|TRBD1|TRBJ2-7|TRBV18
CASSPGTGNYEQYF
TGTGCCAGCTCACCTGGGACAGGGAATTACGAGCAGTACTTC
>-|TRBD1|TRBJ2-7|TRBV19
CASSIASGYRGVYEQYF
TGTGCCAGTAGTATCGCCTCCGGGTACAGGGGCGTTTACGAGCAGTACTTC
>-|-|TRBJ1-1|TRBV7-9
CASSLQANTEAFF
TGTGCCAGCAGCTTGCAGGCGAACACTGAAGCTTTCTTT
>few|TRBD1|TRBJ1-2|TRBV2
CASRFRGQGLTNYGYTF
TGTGCCAGCAGATTTAGGGGACAGGGGCTTACTAACTATGGCTACACCTTC
>-|TRBD1|TRBJ2-7|TRBV29-1
CSVGGTGFSYEQYF
TGCAGCGTTGGAGGGACAGGATTCTCCTACGAGCAGTACTTC
>-|TRBD1|TRBJ1-5|TRBV6-5
CASRGTGGANQPQHF
TGTGCCAGCAGGGGGACAGGGGGCGCCAATCAGCCCCAGCATTTT
>once|-|TRBJ1-1|TRBV2
CASSFQPGGSAEAFF
TGTGCCAGCAGTTTCCAACCGGGGGGTTCGGCTGAAGCTTTCTTT
>-|TRBD2|TRBJ2-1|TRBV7-2
CASQSGGAFGYNEQFF
TGTGCCAGCCAGAGCGGGGGGGCTTTTGGCTACAATGAGCAGTTCTTC
>few|TRBD1|TRBJ1-6|TRBV4-3
CASSQVSQGGSPLHF
TGCGCCAGCAGCCAAGTTAGCCAGGGGGGTTCACCCCTCCACTTT
>-|-|TRBJ2-1|TRBV11-2
CASSFLGGSYNEQFF
TGTGCCAGCAGCTTCTTAGGCGGCTCCTACAATGAGCAGTTCTTC
>-|-|TRBJ1-2|TRBV7-2
CASSLDLYGYTF
TGTGCCAGCAGCTTAGATCTCTATGGCTACACCTTC
>-|-|TRBJ1-1|TRBV5-1
CASSLDYLTEAFF
TGCGCCAGCAGCTTGGACTATCTCACTGAAGCTTTCTTT
>once|TRBD1|TRBJ2-7|TRBV10-3
CAISEQVLGGTTYEQYF
TGTGCCATCAGTGAGCAGGTGCTAGGGGGCACTACCTACGAGCAGTACTTC
>-|-|TRBJ2-2|TRBV3-1/TRBV3-2
CASSQDKLGELFF
TGTGCCAGCAGCCAAGATAAACTAGGGGAGCTGTTTTTT
>-|-|TRBJ2-1|TRBV10-3
CAISVGQHNEQFF
TGTGCCATCAGCGTAGGACAGCACAATGAGCAGTTCTTC
>-|TRBD1|TRBJ2-1|TRBV6-5
CASSPGQGVRQFF
TGTGCCAGCAGCCCCGGGCAGGGGGTACGGCAGTTCTTC
>-|-|TRBJ2-3|TRBV7-7
CASSPPVLDTQYF
TGTGCTAGCAGCCCCCCCGTTTTAGATACGCAGTATTTT
>-|-|TRBJ2-5|TRBV5-1
CASRRERETQYF
TGCGCCAGCAGACGAGAGAGAGAGACCCAGTACTTC
>-|TRBD2|TRBJ2-5|TRBV4-2
CASSRTDPGTSRQETQYF
TGTGCCAGCAGCCGGACGGACCCCGGGACTAGCCGGCAAGAGACCCAGTACTTC
>-|-|TRBJ1-6|TRBV23-1
CASILTDRDSPLHF
TGCGCCAGCATTCTAACTGACCGGGATTCACCCCTCCACTTT
>-|-|TRBJ1-2|TRBV4-1
CASSQVTPLNYGYTF
TGCGCCAGCAGCCAAGTGACTCCGCTTAACTATGGCTACACCTTC
>-|TRBD2|TRBJ2-7|TRBV7-2
CASSSTYPGLAREQYF
TGTGCCAGCAGCTCGACCTATCCGGGACTAGCGCGGGAGCAGTACTTC
>-|-|TRBJ2-5|TRBV11-2
CASTQLGAAMETQYF
TGTGCCAGCACACAATTAGGGGCTGCTATGGAGACCCAGTACTTC
>-|-|TRBJ1-1|TRBV13
CASNPEGNTEAFF
TGTGCCAGCAACCCTGAGGGAAACACTGAAGCTTTCTTT
>-|TRBD2|TRBJ2-5|TRBV13
CASSLLAGRQETQYF
TGTGCCAGCAGCTTGCTAGCGGGGCGCCAAGAGACCCAGTACTTC
>-|-|TRBJ1-2|TRBV2
CASSPRDYGYTF
TGTGCCAGCAGCCCCAGGGACTATGGCTACACCTTC